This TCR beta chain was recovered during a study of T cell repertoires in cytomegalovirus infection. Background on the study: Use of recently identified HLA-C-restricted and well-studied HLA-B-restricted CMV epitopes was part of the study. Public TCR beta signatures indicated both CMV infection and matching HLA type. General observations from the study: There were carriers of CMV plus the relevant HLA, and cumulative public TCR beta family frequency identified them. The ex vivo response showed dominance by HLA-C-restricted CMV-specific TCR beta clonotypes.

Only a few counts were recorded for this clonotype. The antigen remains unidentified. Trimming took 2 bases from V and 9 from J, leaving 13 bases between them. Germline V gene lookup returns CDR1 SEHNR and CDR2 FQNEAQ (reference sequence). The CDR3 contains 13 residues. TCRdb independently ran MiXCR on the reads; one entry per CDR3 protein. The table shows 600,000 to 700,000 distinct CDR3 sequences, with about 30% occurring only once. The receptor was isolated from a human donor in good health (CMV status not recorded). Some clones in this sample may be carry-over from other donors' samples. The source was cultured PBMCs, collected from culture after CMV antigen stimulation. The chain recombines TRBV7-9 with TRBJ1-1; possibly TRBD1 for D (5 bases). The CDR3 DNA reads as TGTGCCAGCAGCTTATCCTTTCAGGGTAAAGCTTTCTTT. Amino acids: CASSLSFQGKAFF.